This T cell receptor (beta chain) originates from a study of CD8+ T cells in alopecia areata. Study-wide context: Patients in the treated group were given tofacitinib by mouth, 5 to 10 mg twice a day. Study-wide findings and caveats: For patients receiving tofacitinib, scalp clonality and expanded CD8+ clones among the top 100 significantly decreased. Compared with normal scalp, lesional scalp had higher clonality and more expanded CD8+ clones. With patients, TCR sharing proved less clear than in mice, a difference possibly related to HLA.

Between the trimmed V and J ends, which lost 2 bases and 7 bases, there was a span of 15 bases. CDR1 and CDR2 from the germline V gene are PRHDT and FYEKMQ (reference sequence). The CDR3 covers 14 residues. The treatment here: oral pan-JAK inhibitor, 5-10 mg twice daily. Following extraction, RNA underwent reverse transcription to cDNA, which served as the sequencing template. This table comes from immunoSEQ multiplex PCR, and its TCRdb copy is limited to in-frame clones, with some not included. In the table there are more than 100,000 clones, 85% to 90% of which are singletons. This clone was seen only a few times. Its antigen is not known.

This specimen consisted of CD8+ T cells sorted from blood, obtained at roughly week 30, from a patient treated with tofacitinib. This receptor was obtained from a human donor with alopecia areata. The V gene is TRBV13, the J gene TRBJ2-7; D perhaps matches TRBD2 (5 bases). Written as DNA, the CDR3 is TGTGCCAGCAGCTTATTCCAGGAGGCTGGGGAGCAGTACTTC. Its translation: CASSLFQEAGEQYF. Using reference TRBV13 and TRBJ2-7 for the parts outside the CDR3, the full variable domain is AAGVIQSPRHLIKEKRETATLKCYPIPRHDTVYWYQQGPGQDPQFLISFYEKMQSDKGSIPDRFSAQQFSDYHSELNMSSLELGDSALYFCASSLFQEAGEQYFGPGTRLTVT.